These 17 T cell receptor beta chains came from one sample sequenced in a study of early T cells in non-severe SARS-CoV-2 infection. TCRdb called the 5' RACE reads again in MiXCR, with one record for every CDR3 protein. The sample consists of roughly 60,000 distinct CDR3 sequences, about an eighth of them appearing once. The sequencing sample was made of whole blood. The source is an adult who was a healthcare worker with PCR-confirmed SARS-CoV-2 infection or an uninfected control (not recorded which).

This clonotype was counted ten times or more. The V call is TRBV27, the J call TRBJ2-3; no clear D. The CDR3 is made up of 15 amino acids. CDR1 and CDR2 (germline): MNHEY, SMNVEV (reference sequence). V lost 3 bases and J lost 0, with 10 bases in between. The CDR3 here is CASSFTGLSTDTQYF. The CDR3 DNA reads TGTGCCAGCAGTTTTACCGGTCTGAGCACAGATACGCAGTATTTT.

A few counts support this clonotype. The rearrangement links TRBV6-6 to TRBJ1-5, with TRBD1 as a possible D gene (6 bases). The CDR3 spans 14 residues. The germline V and J ends were trimmed by 6 bases and 2 bases, with 11 bases remaining between them. Germline V gene lookup returns CDR1 MNHNY and CDR2 SVGAGI (reference sequence). In nucleotides, the CDR3 is TGTGCCAGCAGGGAGGCAGGGGGCAATCAGCCCCAGCATTTT. This encodes CASREAGGNQPQHF.

There are a few counts of this clonotype. The chain uses TRBV11-2 and TRBJ1-2; D is perhaps TRBD1 (6 bases). The CDR3 is made up of 15 amino acids. Germline V CDR1 and CDR2: SGHAT, FQNNGV. V was trimmed by 5 bases and J by 5 bases, leaving 18 bases between them. CDR3 coding DNA: TGTGCCAGCAGCACTAGCCCCGGGACACCTTATGGCTACACCTTC. As protein: CASSTSPGTPYGYTF.

This clonotype was seen at least ten times. Mismatch with germline at one junction end may stem from a read error. The chain combines TRBV2 with TRBJ2-1; no definite D call. Germline CDR1 reads SNHLY; CDR2 reads FYNNEI. The CDR3 runs to 12 residues. In DNA form, the CDR3 reads TGTGCCAGCAGTGATTACGGCACCAAAGACGTGTTC. Amino acid sequence: CASSDYGTKDVF.

The J gene is TRBJ1-1, the V gene TRBV7-2; no clear D. V was cut by 1 base and J by 4 bases, with 10 bases left in between. This CDR3 has 14 residues. Germline assignment: CDR1 SGHTA and CDR2 FQGNSA. The CDR3 coding sequence is TGTGCCAGCAGCTTAGTGGGAGCGAGCACTGAAGCTTTCTTT. Amino acids: CASSLVGASTEAFF. Using reference TRBV7-2 and TRBJ1-1 for the parts outside the CDR3, the full variable domain is GAGVSQSPSNKVTEKGKDVELRCDPISGHTALYWYRQSLGQGLEFLIYFQGNSAPDKSGLPSDRFSAERTGGSVSTLTIQRTQQEDSAVYLCASSLVGASTEAFFGQGTRLTVV.

This clonotype has only a few counts. J is TRBJ2-3 and V is TRBV6-2 or TRBV6-3; D gene unclear. There are 15 residues in the CDR3. Germline CDR1 is MNHEY and CDR2 is SVGEGT. V gave up 6 bases and J gave up 2 bases, with 15 bases separating them. The CDR3 DNA follows: TGTGCCAGCAGGCACAAGCACCATCTCACAGATACGCAGTATTTT. It yields the protein CASRHKHHLTDTQYF.

This clonotype occurred a few times. The CDR3 DNA is TGTGCCAGCAGTTACGTGGGACAGGCCCGGTCACCCCTCCACTTT. Protein product: CASSYVGQARSPLHF. The chain links TRBV6-5 to TRBJ1-6; 8 bases are shared with TRBD1. V gave up 2 bases and J gave up 10 bases; unmatched junction bases: 7. This CDR3 spans 15 amino acids. The germline gives CDR1 MNHEY, CDR2 SVGAGI.

CDR3 DNA: TGTGCCAGCCAGGCGGGTCTCCAAGAGACCCAGTACTTC. It codes for CASQAGLQETQYF. V usage is TRBV27 and J usage is TRBJ2-5; possibly TRBD2 for D (5 bases). The V and J ends lost 8 bases and 1 base respectively, with 11 bases between them. The CDR3 is made up of 13 amino acids. Germline V gives CDR1 MNHEY, CDR2 SMNVEV (reference sequence).

This clonotype was detected a few times. V gene TRBV9 combines with J gene TRBJ2-4, with 9 bases that match TRBD1. V shed 3 bases, J shed 3 bases, and the junction held 7 bases outside the gene matches. This CDR3 has 16 amino acids. From germline, CDR1 is SGDLS and CDR2 YYNGEE. CDR3 loop: CASSGWTGDGKNIQYF. DNA for the CDR3: TGTGCCAGCAGCGGTTGGACAGGGGATGGCAAAAACATTCAGTACTTC.

V gene TRBV7-2 combines with J gene TRBJ1-1; D not certain. The CDR3 runs to 14 residues. Trimming left V 7 bases short and J 0 bases short, with 12 bases between. Germline CDR1 and CDR2: SGHTA and FQGNSA. The chain's CDR3 is CASTSFLMNTEAFF. In DNA form, the CDR3 reads TGTGCCAGCACGAGCTTCCTCATGAACACTGAAGCTTTCTTT.

At least ten counts were recorded for this clonotype. This chain connects TRBV29-1 to TRBJ2-1, with no clear D. The germline CDR1 and CDR2 sequences are SQVTM and ANQGSEA. The CDR3 is made up of 13 amino acids. V lost 3 bases to trimming and J lost 4 bases, with 10 bases between them. The CDR3 loop is CSVEVVRYNEQFF. CDR3 DNA: TGCAGCGTTGAGGTGGTAAGATACAATGAGCAGTTCTTC.

As concerns this clonotype: A junction end diverges from the germline sequence, so it may reflect a read error. The V call is TRBV18, the J call TRBJ2-7, with 8 bases that match TRBD1. The CDR3 loop spans 14 amino acids. From germline, CDR1 is KGHSH and CDR2 LQKENI. The CDR3 sequence: CVSSPGAGGSEQYF. CDR3 DNA sequence: TGTGTCAGCTCACCAGGGGCAGGGGGCAGCGAGCAGTACTTC. Drawing the rest from reference TRBV18 and TRBJ2-7, the complete variable domain is NAGVMQNPRHLVRRRGQEARLRCSPMKGHSHVYWYRQLPEEGLKFMVYLQKENIIDESGMPKERFSAEFPKEGPSILRIQQVVRGDSAAYFCVSSPGAGGSEQYFGPGTRLTVT.

V usage is TRBV12-3 or TRBV12-4 and J usage is TRBJ1-4; the D is unclear. V lost 2 bases to trimming and J lost 8 bases, with 6 bases between them. The CDR3 is 12 amino acids. The CDR3 sequence: CASSLNWEKLFF. DNA for the CDR3: TGTGCCAGCAGTTTAAATTGGGAAAAACTGTTTTTT.

This clonotype was recorded at least ten times. This chain connects TRBV5-1 to TRBJ2-1; D is uncertain. The CDR3 covers 14 residues. V dropped 1 base and J dropped 0 bases, with 5 bases sitting between them. Germline V lookup: CDR1 SGHRS, CDR2 YFSETQ. The CDR3 sequence: CASSLTSSYNEQFF. The CDR3 nucleotides are TGCGCCAGCAGCTTGACCAGCTCCTACAATGAGCAGTTCTTC. The whole variable domain, remainder taken from reference TRBV5-1 and TRBJ2-1, is KAGVTQTPRYLIKTRGQQVTLSCSPISGHRSVSWYQQTPGQGLQFLFEYFSETQRNKGNFPGRFSGRQFSNSRSEMNVSTLELGDSALYLCASSLTSSYNEQFFGPGTRLTVL.

The gene calls are TRBV19 and TRBJ2-1; perhaps TRBD1 as D (5 bases). CDR3 length: 15 amino acids. The V and J ends lost 3 bases and 5 bases respectively, with 14 bases between them. Germline-derived CDR1 and CDR2 are LNHDA and SQIVND (reference sequence). The CDR3 loop reads CASSIGQGFDNEQFF. The CDR3 DNA is TGTGCCAGTAGTATCGGTCAGGGATTCGACAATGAGCAGTTCTTC.

This clonotype has more than one count but fewer than ten. The chain uses TRBV7-2 and TRBJ2-7; 9 nucleotides line up with TRBD2. CDR1 SGHTA and CDR2 FQGNSA come from the germline V gene. The CDR3 is 15 residues long. The trim removed 1 base at V and 4 bases at J, leaving 5 bases unmatched. CDR3 amino acids: CASSLEAGGRYEQYF. DNA for the CDR3: TGTGCCAGCAGCTTAGAGGCGGGGGGGAGATACGAGCAGTACTTC.

This clonotype was observed many times. The J gene is TRBJ1-5, the V gene TRBV12-3 or TRBV12-4, with D maybe TRBD1 (6 bases). V was pared by 6 bases and J by 5 bases, with 14 bases between. The CDR3 loop spans 14 amino acids. The CDR3 DNA reads TGTGCCAGCAGCAAGACAGGCTGGGATCAGCCCCAGCATTTT. Residues: CASSKTGWDQPQHF.